Listed below are T cell receptor beta chains from one sample, sequenced in a study of human T cells and chemical hapten exposure. TCRdb reprocessed the RACE reads via MiXCR and lists one record per CDR3 protein. The sample comprises approximately 52,000 distinct CDR3 sequences, roughly 11% of which are singletons, and 1.8% rests with the top ten. Material: whole blood, obtained in connection with sensitization to the hapten diphenylcyclopropenone (DPC). Receptors originate from a woman in her 40s with alopecia areata. Some clones in this sample may be carry-over from other donors' samples. The CDR3 runs from the conserved cysteine through the conserved F or W. The D gene is left open where the match is weak. Size tells how often a clone was seen (once, few, many) or the class of an expanded clone, and some rows leave it out.

CDR3aa,CDR3nt,abundance,j_gene,v_gene,d_gene
CASSLALGRTNEKLFF,TGTGCCAGCAGCTTAGCGCTTGGGCGAACTAATGAAAAACTGTTTTTT,many,TRBJ1-4,TRBV7-2,.
CASSAGQGTSPLHF,TGCGCCAGCAGCGCCGGACAGGGTACATCACCCCTCCACTTT,many,TRBJ1-6,TRBV4-3,TRBD1
CASSPGVDDTQYF,TGTGCCAGCTCACCTGGGGTAGACGATACGCAGTATTTT,.,TRBJ2-3,TRBV18,.
CASSVVGAGTDTQYF,TGTGCCAGCAGCGTAGTGGGGGCGGGCACAGATACGCAGTATTTT,few,TRBJ2-3,TRBV9,.
CASRGFGDEQFF,TGTGCCAGCCGGGGCTTCGGAGATGAGCAGTTCTTC,many,TRBJ2-1,TRBV6-5,.
CSAWTNSNQPQHF,TGCAGTGCTTGGACAAATAGCAATCAGCCCCAGCATTTT,few,TRBJ1-5,TRBV20-1,.
CASSQPGQASSYNEQFF,TGTGCCAGCAGCCAACCCGGACAGGCGAGCTCCTACAATGAGCAGTTCTTC,many,TRBJ2-1,TRBV28,TRBD1
CASSTRLAVTDTQYF,TGTGCCAGCAGCACCCGACTAGCCGTCACAGATACGCAGTATTTT,.,TRBJ2-3,TRBV7-9,TRBD2
CASTLSVRETQYF,TGTGCCAGCACCCTTAGTGTCAGAGAGACCCAGTACTTC,few,TRBJ2-5,TRBV11-2,.
CASMPVGREKADTQYF,TGTGCCAGCATGCCGGTCGGGCGGGAGAAAGCGGATACGCAGTATTTT,many,TRBJ2-3,TRBV21-1,.
CATGDWDNEQFF,TGTGCCACCGGTGACTGGGACAATGAGCAGTTCTTC,.,TRBJ2-1,TRBV6-2/TRBV6-3,.
CASSLSSGVAGDTQYF,TGTGCCAGCAGCCTGTCGAGCGGGGTGGCGGGAGATACGCAGTATTTT,few,TRBJ2-3,TRBV3-1,TRBD2
CARPNRDRSSYEQYF,TGTGCTAGGCCGAACAGGGACAGGAGCTCCTACGAGCAGTACTTC,many,TRBJ2-7,TRBV12-5,TRBD1
CASSLGWGGEQYF,TGTGCCAGCAGTTTGGGTTGGGGCGGGGAGCAGTACTTC,few,TRBJ2-7,TRBV28,.
CASSSPTGVYGYTF,TGTGCCAGCAGCTCGCCGACAGGGGTCTATGGCTACACCTTC,.,TRBJ1-2,TRBV5-5,TRBD1
CAITQTGGAGTGELFF,TGTGCCATCACCCAAACAGGGGGCGCGGGCACCGGGGAGCTGTTTTTT,many,TRBJ2-2,TRBV10-3,TRBD1
CSARGGLAGAQAGELFF,TGCAGTGCTCGGGGAGGGCTAGCGGGAGCTCAGGCCGGGGAGCTGTTTTTT,few,TRBJ2-2,TRBV20-1,TRBD2
CASSGGYEQYF,TGTGCCAGCAGTGGGGGCTACGAGCAGTACTTC,few,TRBJ2-7,TRBV2,.
CATSDLGTSGVDEQFF,TGTGCCACCAGTGATTTAGGGACTAGCGGGGTAGATGAGCAGTTCTTC,few,TRBJ2-1,TRBV24-1,TRBD2
CASSYRDREGSPLHF,TGTGCCAGCAGTTACAGGGACAGGGAAGGTTCACCCCTCCACTTT,.,TRBJ1-6,TRBV6-5,TRBD1
CAWSVPVATSTDTQYF,TGTGCCTGGAGTGTCCCGGTAGCAACTAGCACAGATACGCAGTATTTT,.,TRBJ2-3,TRBV30,.
CSVVSAPGELFF,TGCAGCGTTGTCAGCGCACCGGGGGAGCTGTTTTTT,few,TRBJ2-2,TRBV29-1,.
CASSISRGSGANVLTF,TGTGCCAGCAGTATTTCTCGCGGTTCTGGGGCCAACGTCCTGACTTTC,many,TRBJ2-6,TRBV2,.
CASSPHQGGHTGELFF,TGTGCCAGCAGCCCACACCAAGGGGGCCACACCGGGGAGCTGTTTTTT,few,TRBJ2-2,TRBV11-2,TRBD1
CSVVDPWRGYTF,TGCAGCGTTGTGGACCCCTGGAGGGGCTACACCTTC,few,TRBJ1-2,TRBV29-1,.
CAWSLPNSYEQYF,TGTGCCTGGAGTTTGCCGAACTCCTACGAGCAGTACTTC,many,TRBJ2-7,TRBV30,.
CASAAAELNTEAFF,TGTGCCAGCGCCGCGGCGGAGTTGAACACTGAAGCTTTCTTT,.,TRBJ1-1,TRBV7-8,.
CSAVGQGGSYNSPLHF,TGCAGTGCTGTGGGGCAGGGGGGTTCCTATAATTCACCCCTCCACTTT,.,TRBJ1-6,TRBV20-1,TRBD1
CASRLLGTSNQPQHF,TGTGCCAGCAGGCTGCTTGGCACTAGCAATCAGCCCCAGCATTTT,many,TRBJ1-5,TRBV2,.
CATSDGGTDQPQHF,TGTGCCACCAGTGACGGGGGTACGGATCAGCCCCAGCATTTT,many,TRBJ1-5,TRBV24-1,.
CATSDTGLQDTNTGELFF,TGTGCCACCAGTGATACCGGGTTGCAGGATACGAACACCGGGGAGCTGTTTTTT,few,TRBJ2-2,TRBV24-1,.
CASSPMSLNQPQHF,TGTGCCAGCTCACCAATGAGCCTTAATCAGCCCCAGCATTTT,.,TRBJ1-5,TRBV18,.
CASRWGLAGGPQYF,TGTGCCAGCAGATGGGGACTAGCGGGAGGACCCCAGTACTTC,.,TRBJ2-5,TRBV12-3/TRBV12-4,TRBD2
CASSSSGLGHGF,TGTGCCAGCAGTTCATCGGGACTAGGGCACGGCTTC,.,TRBJ2-1,TRBV28,TRBD2
CASSPALGVENIQYF,TGTGCCAGCTCACCAGCCCTGGGGGTCGAAAACATTCAGTACTTC,.,TRBJ2-4,TRBV18,.
CSVEDLAEQFF,TGCAGCGTTGAAGATCTGGCGGAGCAGTTCTTC,few,TRBJ2-1,TRBV29-1,.
CASSQDTNEQFF,TGTGCCAGCAGCCAAGATACGAATGAGCAGTTCTTC,few,TRBJ2-1,TRBV3-1,.
CASRPRGGPEQYF,TGTGCCAGCAGACCGCGAGGGGGCCCCGAGCAGTACTTC,few,TRBJ2-7,TRBV12-3/TRBV12-4,TRBD1
CASSLPQETQYF,TGTGCCAGCAGTTTACCTCAAGAGACCCAGTACTTC,.,TRBJ2-5,TRBV28,.
CASSLGPWLQGDNSPLHF,TGTGCCAGCAGCCTCGGACCCTGGCTGCAGGGCGATAATTCACCCCTCCACTTT,few,TRBJ1-6,TRBV3-1,.
CATSRDYGPTGELFF,TGTGCCACCAGCAGAGATTATGGGCCCACCGGGGAGCTGTTTTTT,few,TRBJ2-2,TRBV15,.
CASSGGDTQYF,TGTGCCAGCTCCGGGGGAGATACGCAGTATTTT,many,TRBJ2-3,TRBV18,.
CASSSGVTYEQYF,TGTGCCAGCAGCTCAGGGGTTACCTACGAGCAGTACTTC,.,TRBJ2-7,TRBV7-6,.